Reported below is one T cell receptor (beta chain). The data were obtained in a study of blood T cell repertoires in COVID-19. Study-level background: PBMCs, B-cell-depleted T cells, or T cells provided the cDNA or gDNA that made up the material.

TCRdb keeps only in-frame clones here, not all; method: immunoSEQ multiplex PCR. The data hold about 110,000 clones, with approximately 80% observed a single time. Sequenced: peripheral blood. The clonotype comes from an older woman with acute or convalescent COVID-19.

The CDR3 spells CASRRRAGDQPQHF. The CDR3 DNA sequence: TGTGCCAGTCGTCGCCGGGCGGGAGATCAGCCCCAGCATTTT. The V gene is TRBV19, the J gene TRBJ1-5; no firm D call. Germline V lookup: CDR1 LNHDA, CDR2 SQIVND (reference sequence). This CDR3 region has 14 residues. The germline V and J ends were trimmed by 8 bases and 5 bases, with 16 bases remaining between them.